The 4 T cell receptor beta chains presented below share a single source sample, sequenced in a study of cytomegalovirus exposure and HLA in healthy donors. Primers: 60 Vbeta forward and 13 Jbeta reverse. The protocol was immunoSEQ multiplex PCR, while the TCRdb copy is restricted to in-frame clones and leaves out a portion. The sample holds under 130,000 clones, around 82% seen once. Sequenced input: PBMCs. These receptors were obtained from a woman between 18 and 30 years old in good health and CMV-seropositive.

The CDR3 DNA is TGTGCCAGCAGTGGTCAGGCGAACACTGAAGCTTTCTTT. Amino acid sequence: CASSGQANTEAFF. The chain carries TRBV25-1 and TRBJ1-1; no reliable D call. The V end lost 4 bases, the J end lost 1 base, and 7 bases lay between the germline ends. The germline V gene encodes CDR1 MGHDK and CDR2 SYGVNS. The CDR3 length is 13 residues.

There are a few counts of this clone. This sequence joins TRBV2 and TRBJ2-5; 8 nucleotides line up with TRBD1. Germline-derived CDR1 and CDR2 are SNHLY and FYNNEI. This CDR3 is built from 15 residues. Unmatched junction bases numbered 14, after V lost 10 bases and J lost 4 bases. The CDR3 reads CANAPGQDPLETQYF. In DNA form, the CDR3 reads TGTGCCAACGCTCCGGGACAGGACCCCCTAGAGACCCAGTACTTC.

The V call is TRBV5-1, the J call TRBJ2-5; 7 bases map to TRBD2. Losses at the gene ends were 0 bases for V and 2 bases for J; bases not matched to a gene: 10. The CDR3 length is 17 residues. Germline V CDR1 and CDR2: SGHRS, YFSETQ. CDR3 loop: CASSLVPSGGGQETQYF. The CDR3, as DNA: TGCGCCAGCAGCTTGGTGCCTAGCGGAGGAGGACAAGAGACCCAGTACTTC.

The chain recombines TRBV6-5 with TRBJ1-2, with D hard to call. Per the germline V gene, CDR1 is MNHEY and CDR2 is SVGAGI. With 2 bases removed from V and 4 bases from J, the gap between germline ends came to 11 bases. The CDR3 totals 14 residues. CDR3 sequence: CASSYGATVYGYTF. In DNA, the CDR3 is TGTGCCAGCAGTTACGGCGCGACTGTCTATGGCTACACCTTC.